The 10 T cell receptor beta chains below were found in one sample sequenced in a study of response to subunit inactivated influenza vaccine. TCRdb re-derived calls from the RT-PCR reads in MiXCR, one entry per CDR3 protein. Of approximately 500,000 distinct CDR3 sequences in the sample, roughly 13% were seen once. The sample here was PBMCs from blood, taken 45 days after vaccination. The source of these receptors is a man in his fifties or sixties who received an inactivated influenza vaccine.

This clonotype was detected only a few times. The V and J genes are TRBV28 and TRBJ2-7, with a weak D call TRBD1 (5 bases). The ends were cut back, 3 bases at V and 3 bases at J, with 18 bases in the middle. The CDR3 totals 16 residues. CDR1 MDHEN and CDR2 SYDVKM come from the germline V gene. The CDR3 nucleotides read TGTGCCAGCAGTTTTTCAGGACAAATTTTTAACTACGAGCAGTACTTC. Translated: CASSFSGQIFNYEQYF.

CDR3 protein: CSASSASGFTDTQYF. The DNA of the CDR3 is TGCAGTGCTAGTTCGGCTAGCGGATTCACAGATACGCAGTATTTT. This chain uses TRBV20-1 with TRBJ2-3; TRBD2 agrees at 7 bases. With 3 bases clipped from V and 2 bases from J, the junction kept 8 bases outside the gene matches. The CDR3 is 15 residues long. From germline, CDR1 is DFQATT and CDR2 SNEGSKA (reference sequence).

The CDR3 DNA is TGTGCCAGCAGCTTAGATCGAGGGTTCGCAGATACGCAGTATTTT. It is translated as CASSLDRGFADTQYF. V usage is TRBV11-2 and J usage is TRBJ2-3; maybe TRBD2 (5 bases). This CDR3 has 15 amino acids. Germline CDR1 is SGHAT and CDR2 is FQNNGV. With 0 bases removed from V and 4 bases from J, the gap between germline ends came to 11 bases.

This clonotype has at least ten counts. The chain combines TRBV7-2 with TRBJ2-2; no clear D gene. The ends were cut back, 2 bases at V and 4 bases at J, with 14 bases in the middle. Germline V gene data show CDR1 as SGHTA and CDR2 as FQGNSA. The CDR3 covers 16 residues. CDR3 DNA sequence: TGTGCCAGCAGCTTACCAGTAGGGTCACTCACCGGGGAGCTGTTTTTT. Its protein product is CASSLPVGSLTGELFF. Looking up the rest from reference TRBV7-2 and TRBJ2-2 gives the full variable domain: GAGVSQSPSNKVTEKGKDVELRCDPISGHTALYWYRQSLGQGLEFLIYFQGNSAPDKSGLPSDRFSAERTGGSVSTLTIQRTQQEDSAVYLCASSLPVGSLTGELFFGEGSRLTVL.

This clonotype was found many times. The J gene is TRBJ2-1, the V gene TRBV29-1, with 10 bases fitting TRBD1. V shed 4 bases and J 7 bases; nucleotides not matched to a gene: 10. The CDR3 is 15 amino acids. The V gene's germline CDR1 is SQVTM and CDR2 ANQGSEA. The CDR3 coding sequence is TGCAGCGTTGGGCTAGCCGGGACAGGGGTGAATGAGCAGTTCTTC. Its protein is CSVGLAGTGVNEQFF.

This clonotype turned up a few times. The chain has TRBV28 and TRBJ2-4; possibly TRBD1 for D (7 bases). Trimming shortened V by 7 bases and J by 0 bases, and 13 bases separated the two germline ends. CDR3 length: 15 amino acids. Germline-derived CDR1 and CDR2 are MDHEN and SYDVKM. The CDR3 nucleotides are TGTGCCAGCACTAGACAGGGACTAGCCAAAAACATTCAGTACTTC. Protein product: CASTRQGLAKNIQYF. Supplemented by reference TRBV28 and TRBJ2-4, the full variable domain reads DVKVTQSSRYLVKRTGEKVFLECVQDMDHENMFWYRQDPGLGLRLIYFSYDVKMKEKGDIPEGYSVSREKKERFSLILESASTNQTSMYLCASTRQGLAKNIQYFGAGTRLSVL.

The rearrangement uses TRBV5-6 and TRBJ1-1; the D is unclear. The CDR3 is made up of 16 amino acids. CDR1 is SGHDT and CDR2 is YYEEEE in the germline V gene. Trimming removed 3 bases at V and 0 bases at J, with 15 bases between. CDR3 protein: CASSWNSATMNTEAFF. CDR3 sequence (DNA): TGTGCCAGCAGCTGGAACAGCGCTACAATGAACACTGAAGCTTTCTTT. The full variable domain, rest sourced from reference TRBV5-6 and TRBJ1-1, is DAGVTQSPTHLIKTRGQQVTLRCSPKSGHDTVSWYQQALGQGPQFIFQYYEEEERQRGNFPDRFSGHQFPNYSSELNVNALLLGDSALYLCASSWNSATMNTEAFFGQGTRLTVV.

This clonotype has only a few counts. The chain is built from TRBV12-3 or TRBV12-4 and TRBJ2-3; 8 bases agree with TRBD2. This CDR3 is 16 amino acids long. V was pared by 4 bases and J by 2 bases, with 8 bases of the junction left unmatched. The CDR3 DNA reads as TGTGCCAGCAGTTCTCAGACTAGCGATCCCACAGATACGCAGTATTTT. Translated, it gives CASSSQTSDPTDTQYF.

In its sample, this clonotype was seen many times. The chain joins TRBV20-1 to TRBJ2-2, with 7 bases fitting TRBD2. J gave up 10 bases and V 6 bases, and 17 bases lay outside the gene matches. The CDR3 runs 15 residues. CDR1 and CDR2 (germline): DFQATT, SNEGSKA (reference sequence). The chain's CDR3 is CSATREAFSSEELFF. DNA for the CDR3: TGCAGTGCCACCCGGGAGGCCTTCAGTTCGGAGGAGCTGTTTTTT.

In its sample, this clonotype was seen a few times. J is TRBJ2-5 and V is TRBV3-1; 8 positions match TRBD2. This CDR3 is 15 amino acids long. Germline lookup yields CDR1 LGHDT and CDR2 YNNKEL (reference sequence). Trimming at V came to 4 bases and at J to 1 base, leaving 5 bases not matched to a gene. In DNA, the CDR3 is TGTGCCAGCAGCCCCCGACTAGCGCCCCAAGAGACCCAGTACTTC. Translated: CASSPRLAPQETQYF.